These 2 T cell receptor beta chains originate from one sample sequenced in a study of T cell repertoires in cytomegalovirus infection. One entry per CDR3 protein, called by TCRdb with MiXCR from the reads. Altogether under 250,000 distinct CDR3 sequences are present, more than 9% being singletons, with the ten largest covering about 1.5%. The source material was PBMCs. These receptor sequences come from a human donor in good health (CMV status not recorded). Some clones in this sample may be carry-over from other donors' samples.

In its sample, this clonotype was seen a few times. CDR3 sequence (DNA): TGCAGCGTTGCAGGGGGGCAGAGCTACAATGAGCAGTTCTTC. Its protein product is CSVAGGQSYNEQFF. The V and J genes are TRBV29-1 and TRBJ2-1; D is possibly TRBD1 (7 bases). V dropped 4 bases and J dropped 3 bases, with 13 bases sitting between them. Germline V CDR1 and CDR2: SQVTM, ANQGSEA. The length of the CDR3 is 14 residues.

This clonotype has ten or more counts. The gene calls are TRBV11-3 and TRBJ1-3; perhaps TRBD1 as D (5 bases). V lost 3 bases, J lost 3 bases, and 6 bases lay in between. The CDR3 is 13 residues long. The germline V gene encodes CDR1 SGHNT and CDR2 YENEEA. CDR3 sequence (DNA): TGTGCCAGCAGCTTCACAGGTGGAAACACCATATATTTT. Translated: CASSFTGGNTIYF.